These 30 T cell receptor beta chains came from one sample sequenced in a study of blood T cell repertoires in COVID-19 (dated by TCRdb to 2018 to 2021). Preparation of the library involved the immunoSEQ multiplex PCR assay. The table comes from immuneACCESS by way of TCRdb, which keeps in-frame sequences with V and J called. Part of the clones is missing from these tables; in studies checked, under half for an unresolved V gene and the rest for unknown reasons. The sample profile shows more than 65,000 clones; 80% to 85% of them were found once. The ten largest clones add up to roughly 3.5% of the sample. The sample comprised peripheral blood. These receptor sequences come from a man in his forties or fifties with acute or convalescent COVID-19.

This clone was counted a few times. The CDR3 loop reads CAIRASGRYEQYF. The CDR3, as DNA: TGTGCCATCAGGGCTAGCGGACGATACGAGCAGTACTTC. The gene calls are TRBV10-3 and TRBJ2-7, with TRBD2 matching 7 bases. Unmatched junction bases numbered 6, after V lost 6 bases and J lost 4 bases. Germline CDR1 and CDR2: ENHRY and SYGVKD. The CDR3 is made up of 13 amino acids.

The chain is built from TRBV11-2 and TRBJ1-5; TRBD1 agrees at 7 bases. Germline V gives CDR1 SGHAT, CDR2 FQNNGV. The CDR3 covers 20 residues. Trimming removed 0 bases from V and 2 bases from J; junction bases left unmatched: 16. Here the CDR3 DNA reads TGTGCCAGCAGCTTAGATCTTGAGGGACAGCCACCGACCCGCAATCAGCCCCAGCATTTT. It specifies CASSLDLEGQPPTRNQPQHF.

V gene TRBV4-1 combines with J gene TRBJ1-4; D is uncertain. In germline, CDR1 is MGHRA, CDR2 YSYEKL. V lost 4 bases to trimming and J lost 5 bases, with 11 bases between them. This CDR3 has 14 residues. The DNA of the CDR3 is TGCGCCAGCAGCCCCAGTGCGGGGAATGAAAAACTGTTTTTT. Protein: CASSPSAGNEKLFF.

The chain carries TRBV6-2 or TRBV6-3 and TRBJ2-1; D possibly corresponds to TRBD2 (5 bases). V dropped 2 bases and J dropped 2 bases, with 7 bases sitting between them. CDR3 length: 14 residues. CDR1 MNHEY and CDR2 SVGEGT come from the germline V gene. This chain's CDR3 is CASSYAGTYNEQFF. DNA of the CDR3: TGTGCCAGCAGTTACGCCGGGACCTACAATGAGCAGTTCTTC.

The V and J genes are TRBV4-1 and TRBJ2-7; no firm D call. The CDR3 is 13 residues long. Per the germline V gene, CDR1 is MGHRA and CDR2 is YSYEKL. Trimming cost V 1 base and J 3 bases, with 7 bases left between them. CDR3 region: CASSQVPLYEQYF. The CDR3 nucleotides read TGCGCCAGCAGCCAAGTTCCCCTCTACGAGCAGTACTTC.

The genes are TRBV9 and TRBJ1-6; 7 positions agree with TRBD1. The germline gives CDR1 SGDLS, CDR2 YYNGEE. V lost 4 bases, J lost 8 bases, and 6 bases stayed unmatched. CDR3 size: 14 residues. The CDR3 loop is CASSQQGKDSPLHF. DNA of the CDR3: TGTGCCAGCAGCCAACAGGGGAAAGATTCACCCCTCCACTTT.

This chain uses TRBV30 with TRBJ2-2; 10 bases fit TRBD2. CDR1 is GTSNPN and CDR2 is SVGIG in the germline V gene (reference sequence). The CDR3 runs 15 residues. After removal of 2 bases from V and 5 bases from J, the junction contained 5 bases not matched to a gene. CDR3 protein: CAWSKTSGWTGELFF. CDR3 nucleotides: TGTGCCTGGAGTAAGACTAGCGGGTGGACCGGGGAGCTGTTTTTT.

The V gene is TRBV9, the J gene TRBJ2-3; 7 bases agree with TRBD2. This CDR3 has 15 amino acids. V was clipped by 0 bases and J by 2 bases; unmatched bases: 3. CDR1 is SGDLS, CDR2 YYNGEE, per germline. DNA for the CDR3: TGTGCCAGCAGCGTAGTTGCGGGAGCCACAGATACGCAGTATTTT. Amino acid sequence: CASSVVAGATDTQYF.

The chain combines TRBV19 with TRBJ1-4, with 7 bases that match TRBD1. With V trimmed by 5 bases and J by 0 bases, 12 bases remained unmatched. Germline V gene lookup returns CDR1 LNHDA and CDR2 SQIVND (reference sequence). This CDR3 contains 18 residues. In DNA, the CDR3 is TGTGCCAGTAGTCCCCACGGGACAGCCGCCGCAACTAATGAAAAACTGTTTTTT. It specifies CASSPHGTAAATNEKLFF.

V usage is TRBV4-3 and J usage is TRBJ1-6; 7 positions match TRBD1. The germline V gene has CDR1 LGHNA and CDR2 YSLEER. V was pared by 0 bases and J by 9 bases, with 5 bases of the junction left unmatched. This CDR3 region has 15 residues. The CDR3 is CASSQEYRGISPLHF. As DNA, the CDR3 is TGCGCCAGCAGCCAAGAGTACAGGGGTATTTCACCCCTCCACTTT.

The chain uses TRBV12-3 or TRBV12-4 and TRBJ1-1; D is unclear. Trimming removed 6 bases at V and 1 base at J, with 9 bases between. The CDR3 covers 13 residues. CDR3 in DNA: TGTGCCAGCAGCGGCGGATGGAACACTGAAGCTTTCTTT. Residues: CASSGGWNTEAFF.

The chain combines TRBV18 with TRBJ2-1, with D possibly being TRBD2 (6 bases). The V end was cut by 8 bases, the J end by 7 bases, with 18 bases between. Germline values: CDR1 KGHSH, CDR2 LQKENI. The CDR3 is 14 amino acids. CDR3 loop: CASHSSGAENEQFF. The CDR3 DNA reads TGTGCCAGCCATTCTTCGGGAGCAGAAAATGAGCAGTTCTTC.

The chain has TRBV5-4 and TRBJ2-7; the match to TRBD2 covers 10 bases. The junction had 10 bases not matched to a gene; V was cut back by 3 bases and J by 4 bases. Germline lookup yields CDR1 SGHNT and CDR2 YYREEE (reference sequence). The CDR3 length is 16 residues. CDR3 region: CASSSEVSSGRYEQYF. CDR3 in DNA: TGTGCCAGCAGCTCCGAGGTTAGTAGCGGGAGGTACGAGCAGTACTTC.

This chain joins TRBV18 and TRBJ1-3; TRBD1 matches at 7 bases. The trim removed 3 bases at V and 4 bases at J, leaving 3 bases unmatched. The germline gives CDR1 KGHSH, CDR2 LQKENI. The CDR3 extends over 14 amino acids. CDR3: CASSPWDSGNTIYF. CDR3 coding DNA: TGTGCCAGCTCACCCTGGGACAGCGGAAACACCATATATTTT. The entire variable domain, with the rest obtained from reference TRBV18 and TRBJ1-3, is as follows: NAGVMQNPRHLVRRRGQEARLRCSPMKGHSHVYWYRQLPEEGLKFMVYLQKENIIDESGMPKERFSAEFPKEGPSILRIQQVVRGDSAAYFCASSPWDSGNTIYFGEGSWLTVV.

The chain uses TRBV2 and TRBJ2-2; tentative D call: TRBD1 (6 bases). Trimming removed 8 bases at V and 2 bases at J, with 12 bases between. CDR3 length: 14 amino acids. Germline loops: CDR1 SNHLY, CDR2 FYNNEI. CDR3 region: CASAFRGNTGELFF. The CDR3 DNA reads as TGTGCCAGCGCATTCAGGGGAAACACCGGGGAGCTGTTTTTT.

In its sample, this clone was seen a few times. This chain joins TRBV2 and TRBJ2-5, with D maybe TRBD1 (6 bases). V was trimmed by 4 bases and J by 1 base, leaving 7 bases between them. The CDR3 spans 13 residues. Germline CDR1 is SNHLY and CDR2 is FYNNEI. CDR3 nucleotides: TGTGCCAGCAGTGGACAGGTCCAAGAGACCCAGTACTTC. Encoded protein: CASSGQVQETQYF. The variable domain in full, completed from reference TRBV2 and TRBJ2-5, reads EPEVTQTPSHQVTQMGQEVILRCVPISNHLYFYWYRQILGQKVEFLVSFYNNEISEKSEIFDDQFSVERPDGSNFTLKIRSTKLEDSAMYFCASSGQVQETQYFGPGTRLLVL.

The DNA for the CDR3 is TGTGCCAGCAGGAACAGGGCCTATGGCTACACCTTC. It specifies CASRNRAYGYTF. This chain joins TRBV6-5 and TRBJ1-2; D perhaps matches TRBD1 (6 bases). Germline CDR1 reads MNHEY; CDR2 reads SVGAGI. The CDR3 sequence is 12 residues long. Trimming cost V 6 bases and J 4 bases, with 9 bases left between them.

J is TRBJ2-1 and V is TRBV19, with TRBD2 identical over 8 bases. Germline V gene data show CDR1 as LNHDA and CDR2 as SQIVND (reference sequence). The CDR3 extends over 15 amino acids. V shed 7 bases, J shed 5 bases, and the junction held 10 bases outside the gene matches. The CDR3 sequence is CASTLILSGNNEQFF. The CDR3 DNA reads TGTGCCAGTACCCTCATACTTAGCGGGAACAATGAGCAGTTCTTC.

The V call is TRBV5-4, the J call TRBJ2-2; no clear D gene. CDR1 and CDR2 from the germline V gene are SGHNT and YYREEE (reference sequence). The CDR3 runs to 14 residues. V was trimmed by 4 bases and J by 0 bases, leaving 7 bases between them. The CDR3 DNA follows: TGTGCCAGCAGCCCGCTAGCGAACACCGGGGAGCTGTTTTTT. It yields the protein CASSPLANTGELFF.

This clone was found a few times. The V and J genes are TRBV29-1 and TRBJ1-6; tentatively, D is TRBD1 (5 bases). The CDR3 consists of 14 residues. Deletions cut 5 bases from V and 7 bases from J, with 15 bases between. Germline CDR1 SQVTM, CDR2 ANQGSEA. This chain's CDR3 is CSVREGGENSPLHF. Here the CDR3 DNA reads TGCAGCGTTCGGGAGGGAGGGGAGAATTCACCCCTCCACTTT.

The rearrangement joins TRBV6-1 to TRBJ2-7; no firm D call. Trimming removed 3 bases from V and 1 base from J, with 10 bases in between. The CDR3 runs to 14 residues. Germline-derived CDR1 and CDR2 are MNHNS and SASEGT. The CDR3 sequence: CASSDRFGSYEQYF. The DNA for the CDR3 is TGTGCCAGCAGTGACCGGTTCGGTTCCTACGAGCAGTACTTC.

The CDR3 DNA reads TGTGCCAGCAGTTTAGGGGCCCAAAGGGAGTTCTTC. Protein: CASSLGAQREFF. The chain combines TRBV27 with TRBJ2-1, with D perhaps matching TRBD1 (5 bases). The germline V gene encodes CDR1 MNHEY and CDR2 SMNVEV (reference sequence). Trimming removed 2 bases at V and 14 bases at J, with 13 bases between. The CDR3 sequence is 12 residues long.

In this sample, this clone turned up once. The V and J genes are TRBV10-3 and TRBJ2-2; 8 positions agree with TRBD1. This CDR3 is built from 14 residues. Germline V gives CDR1 ENHRY, CDR2 SYGVKD. The J segment lost 5 bases and the V segment lost 5 bases, leaving 4 bases of the junction unmatched. Written as DNA, the CDR3 is TGTGCCATCAGTCTCACAGGGGGAACCGGGGAGCTGTTTTTT. Its translation: CAISLTGGTGELFF.

This sequence joins TRBV4-1 and TRBJ2-1; 8 bases are shared with TRBD2. The CDR3 has 14 amino acids. Losses at the gene ends were 4 bases for V and 5 bases for J; bases not matched to a gene: 4. The germline V gene encodes CDR1 MGHRA and CDR2 YSYEKL. CDR3 protein: CASSPAGGHNEQFF. CDR3 sequence (DNA): TGCGCCAGCAGCCCCGCGGGGGGCCACAATGAGCAGTTCTTC.

The V call is TRBV9, the J call TRBJ1-5, with 8 nucleotides matching TRBD1. The junction had 9 bases not matched to a gene; V was cut back by 0 bases and J by 10 bases. The germline V gene has CDR1 SGDLS and CDR2 YYNGEE. The CDR3 extends over 15 amino acids. CDR3 sequence reads: CASSVGQGAQGPQHF. The CDR3 region has the DNA TGTGCCAGCAGCGTAGGTCAGGGGGCCCAGGGACCCCAGCATTTT.

V and J are TRBV9 and TRBJ1-3; D is undetermined. The CDR3 runs 16 residues. Germline V lookup: CDR1 SGDLS, CDR2 YYNGEE. V was pared by 7 bases and J by 2 bases, with 19 bases between. Here the CDR3 DNA reads TGTGCCAGCGAACCGGGAACTTACTTGGCTGGAAACACCATATATTTT. Amino acids: CASEPGTYLAGNTIYF.

The DNA for the CDR3 is TGTGCCACCAGTTTAGGGGTAGGTCATGCAGATACGCAGTATTTT. It codes for CATSLGVGHADTQYF. This chain connects TRBV24-1 to TRBJ2-3; D perhaps matches TRBD1 (5 bases). The CDR3 sequence is 15 residues long. V lost 6 bases and J lost 4, with 16 bases in between. CDR1 and CDR2 from the germline V gene are KGHDR and SFDVKD.

The V and J genes are TRBV6-6 and TRBJ1-2, with 7 positions matching TRBD1. The germline gives CDR1 MNHNY, CDR2 SVGAGI (reference sequence). The CDR3 is 13 amino acids. V trimming: 6 bases; J trimming: 6 bases; junction bases outside the gene matches: 7. Written as DNA, the CDR3 is TGTGCCAGCAGGAACCGGGACAGAGATGGCTACACCTTC. This encodes CASRNRDRDGYTF.

This chain uses TRBV5-5 with TRBJ2-1; perhaps TRBD1 as D (6 bases). CDR1 SGHKS and CDR2 YYEKEE come from the germline V gene (reference sequence). The V end was cut by 5 bases, the J end by 1 base, with 16 bases between. The CDR3 extends over 16 amino acids. The CDR3 protein is CASSPPPTGSYNEQFF. The CDR3 DNA is TGTGCCAGCAGTCCACCTCCGACAGGATCCTACAATGAGCAGTTCTTC.

V is TRBV4-1 and J is TRBJ2-7; unclear D gene. Trimming removed 4 bases at V and 2 bases at J, with 9 bases between. CDR1 MGHRA and CDR2 YSYEKL come from the germline V gene. CDR3 length equals 13 residues. CDR3 sequence reads: CASSLEAAYEQYF. CDR3 sequence (DNA): TGCGCCAGCAGCCTCGAGGCAGCCTACGAGCAGTACTTC.